Below are 10 T cell receptor beta chains sequenced from a single sample in a study of response to subunit inactivated influenza vaccine. In TCRdb, the RT-PCR reads were re-called with MiXCR into one record per CDR3 protein. The data contain approximately 530,000 distinct CDR3 sequences, under 8.5% of them singletons. Sequencing was performed on PBMCs from blood, taken roughly 24 months after vaccination. The receptor set was obtained from a man aged 50 to 69 who received an inactivated influenza vaccine.

This clonotype was recorded at least ten times. The chain's CDR3 is CSVESNSRGSAGNTIYF. CDR3 coding DNA: TGCAGCGTTGAAAGCAACTCACGGGGGTCCGCTGGAAACACCATATATTTT. The chain has TRBV29-1 and TRBJ1-3, with D possibly being TRBD1 (5 bases). V was clipped by 2 bases and J by 2 bases, with 19 bases between them. This CDR3 region has 17 residues. Per germline, CDR1 SQVTM and CDR2 ANQGSEA.

There are a few counts of this clonotype. The gene calls are TRBV24-1 and TRBJ2-3; TRBD2 aligns across 11 bases. The ends lost 4 bases at V and 10 bases at J; junction bases unmatched: 9. There are 15 residues in the CDR3. Germline loops: CDR1 KGHDR, CDR2 SFDVKD. DNA of the CDR3: TGTGCCACCAGTGACCCTGGGACTAGCGGTGGGTCGCAGTATTTT. This encodes CATSDPGTSGGSQYF.

The rearrangement joins TRBV15 to TRBJ1-2; D is perhaps TRBD1 (6 bases). The germline V and J ends were trimmed by 3 bases and 4 bases, with 15 bases remaining between them. The CDR3 spans 15 residues. From germline, CDR1 is LNHNV and CDR2 YYDKDF (reference sequence). DNA of the CDR3: TGTGCCACCAGCAGTTATAGGACAGTCGGCTATGGCTACACCTTC. Amino acids: CATSSYRTVGYGYTF.

This clonotype was counted ten times or more. V gene TRBV29-1 combines with J gene TRBJ2-5; D tentatively reads TRBD1 or TRBD2 (6 bases each). V shed 7 bases and J shed 4 bases, with 16 bases lying between them. Germline V gives CDR1 SQVTM, CDR2 ANQGSEA. The CDR3 sequence is 13 residues long. Here the CDR3 reads CSASLGGPETQYF. The CDR3 bases are TGCAGCGCCTCTCTCGGGGGCCCAGAGACCCAGTACTTC.

This chain links TRBV7-3 with TRBJ2-3; TRBD2 matches at 14 bases. Germline V CDR1 and CDR2: SGHTA, FQGTGA. This CDR3 spans 18 amino acids. V shed 5 bases and J 2 bases; nucleotides not matched to a gene: 9. The DNA for the CDR3 is TGTGCCAGCAGCCCTGGGACTAGCGGGAGTTCCATCACAGATACGCAGTATTTT. Translating gives CASSPGTSGSSITDTQYF.

The rearrangement uses TRBV4-2 and TRBJ2-7, with 9 bases matching TRBD2. The CDR3 length is 16 residues. Trimming at V came to 4 bases and at J to 0 bases, leaving 7 bases not matched to a gene. Per the germline V gene, CDR1 is LGHNA and CDR2 is YNFKEQ. In nucleotides, the CDR3 is TGTGCCAGCAGCCCCTGGGGTAGCGGGGGCTCCTACGAGCAGTACTTC. Protein product: CASSPWGSGGSYEQYF.

The J gene is TRBJ2-2, the V gene TRBV19, with D possibly being TRBD2 (6 bases). Germline V gives CDR1 LNHDA, CDR2 SQIVND (reference sequence). Trimming took off 4 bases at V and 1 base at J, with 13 bases between the two ends. There are 16 residues in the CDR3. This CDR3 reads CASSRTSGLNTGELFF. CDR3 bases: TGTGCCAGTAGTAGGACATCGGGACTGAACACCGGGGAGCTGTTTTTT.

The table lists this clonotype with many counts. This chain connects TRBV6-1 to TRBJ1-2, with D perhaps matching TRBD1 (5 bases). This CDR3 region has 14 residues. V was clipped by 7 bases and J by 8 bases, with 20 bases between them. Germline CDR1 reads MNHNS; CDR2 reads SASEGT. CDR3 in amino acids: CASTISGAYGGYTF. The CDR3 DNA follows: TGTGCCAGCACCATCTCCGGGGCATATGGGGGCTACACCTTC.

This clonotype has only a few counts. The gene calls are TRBV12-3 or TRBV12-4 and TRBJ2-6; D possibly uses TRBD1 or TRBD2 (6 bases each). Trimming took 7 bases from V and 1 from J, leaving 20 bases between them. This CDR3 is 18 amino acids long. The CDR3 DNA sequence: TGTGCCAGCAAGATTCTCGGGGGCTCGGCATCTGGGGCCAACGTCCTGACTTTC. It codes for CASKILGGSASGANVLTF.

The chain couples TRBV4-3 to TRBJ1-5, with no clear D. In germline, CDR1 is LGHNA, CDR2 YSLEER. V gave up 1 base and J gave up 5 bases, with 6 bases separating them. The CDR3 extends over 13 amino acids. CDR3 sequence: CASSQGHDQPQHF. The CDR3 DNA follows: TGCGCCAGCAGCCAAGGTCACGATCAGCCCCAGCATTTT.